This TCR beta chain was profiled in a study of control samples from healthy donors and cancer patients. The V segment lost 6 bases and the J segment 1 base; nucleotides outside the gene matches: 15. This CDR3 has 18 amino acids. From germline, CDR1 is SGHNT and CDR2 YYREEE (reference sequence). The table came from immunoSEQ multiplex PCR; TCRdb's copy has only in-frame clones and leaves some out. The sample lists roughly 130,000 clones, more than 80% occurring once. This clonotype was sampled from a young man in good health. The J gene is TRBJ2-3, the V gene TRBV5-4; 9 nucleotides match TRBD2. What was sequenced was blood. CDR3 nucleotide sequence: TGTGCCAGCACCCGCGGGGGGGCCGGGAGAGGGGGCACAGATACGCAGTATTTT. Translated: CASTRGGAGRGGTDTQYF.